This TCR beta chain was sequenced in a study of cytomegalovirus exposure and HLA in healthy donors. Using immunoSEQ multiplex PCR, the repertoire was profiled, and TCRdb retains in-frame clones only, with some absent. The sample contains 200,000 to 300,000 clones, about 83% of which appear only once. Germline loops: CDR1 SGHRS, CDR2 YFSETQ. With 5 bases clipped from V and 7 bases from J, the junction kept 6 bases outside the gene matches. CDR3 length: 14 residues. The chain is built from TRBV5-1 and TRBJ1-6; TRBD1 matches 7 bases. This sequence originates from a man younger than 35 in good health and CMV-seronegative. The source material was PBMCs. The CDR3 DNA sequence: TGCGCCAGCAGGGGCGGACAGGAGAATTCACCCCTCCACTTT. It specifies CASRGGQENSPLHF.